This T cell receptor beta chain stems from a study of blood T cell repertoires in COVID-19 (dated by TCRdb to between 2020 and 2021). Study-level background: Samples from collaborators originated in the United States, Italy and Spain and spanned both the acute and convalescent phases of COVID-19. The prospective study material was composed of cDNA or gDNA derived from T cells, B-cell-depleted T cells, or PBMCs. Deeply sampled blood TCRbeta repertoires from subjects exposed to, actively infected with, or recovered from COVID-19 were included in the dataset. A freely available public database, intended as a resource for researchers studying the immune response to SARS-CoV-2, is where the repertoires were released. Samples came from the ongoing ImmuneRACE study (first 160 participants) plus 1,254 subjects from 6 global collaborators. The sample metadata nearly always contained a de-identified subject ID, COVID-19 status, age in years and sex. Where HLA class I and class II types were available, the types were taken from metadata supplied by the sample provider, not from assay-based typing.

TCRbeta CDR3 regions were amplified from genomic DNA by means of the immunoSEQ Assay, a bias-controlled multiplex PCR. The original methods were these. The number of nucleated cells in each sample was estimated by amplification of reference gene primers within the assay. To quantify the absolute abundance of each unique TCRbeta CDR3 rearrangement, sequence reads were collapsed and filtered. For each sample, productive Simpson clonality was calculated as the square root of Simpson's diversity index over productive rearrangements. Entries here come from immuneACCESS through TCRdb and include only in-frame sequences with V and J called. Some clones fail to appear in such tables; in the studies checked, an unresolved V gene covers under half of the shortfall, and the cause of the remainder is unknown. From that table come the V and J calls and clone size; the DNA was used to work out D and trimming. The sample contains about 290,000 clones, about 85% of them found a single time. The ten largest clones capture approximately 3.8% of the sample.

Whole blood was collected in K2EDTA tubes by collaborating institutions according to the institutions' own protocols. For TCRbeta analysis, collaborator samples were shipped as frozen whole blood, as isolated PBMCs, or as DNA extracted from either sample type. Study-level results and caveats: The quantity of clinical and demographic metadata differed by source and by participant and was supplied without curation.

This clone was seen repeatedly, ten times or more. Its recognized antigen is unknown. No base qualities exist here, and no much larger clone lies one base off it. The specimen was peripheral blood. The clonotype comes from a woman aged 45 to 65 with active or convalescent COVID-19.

The CDR3 corresponds to CATFRGGEETQYF. Here is the DNA: TGTGCCACATTTCGAGGGGGGGAAGAGACCCAGTACTTC. The chain joins TRBV6-5 to TRBJ2-5, and perhaps TRBD2 as D gene, on 7 matching bases. CDR1 and CDR2, per the germline V gene, are MNHEY and SVGAGI. From the cysteine up to the phenylalanine, the CDR3 has a length of 13 residues. Only the CDR3 region is kept as DNA, spanning 39 bases read in frame from base 1. The V and J ends are trimmed by 10 bases and 3 bases, leaving 15 bases between them.